Presented here are 14 T cell receptor beta chains from one specimen sequenced in a study of shared clonotypes between healthy human individuals. Using immunoSEQ multiplex PCR, the repertoire was profiled, and TCRdb retains in-frame clones only, with some absent. The sample has about 2 million clones, 90% to 95% seen once. The sequenced material came from naive CD4+ T cells sorted from blood. The subset was: CD45RA+ positively selected. Source of these receptors: a man aged 18 to 29 in good health.

V usage is TRBV9 and J usage is TRBJ2-3; D unresolved. CDR1 is SGDLS, CDR2 YYNGEE, per germline. There are 18 residues in the CDR3. The germline V and J ends were trimmed by 3 bases and 0 bases, with 20 bases remaining between them. In nucleotides, the CDR3 is TGTGCCAGCAGCGCCCCCCTCGATCCCTCCTCTAGCACAGATACGCAGTATTTT. Residues: CASSAPLDPSSSTDTQYF.

The V and J genes are TRBV5-1 and TRBJ2-7; D perhaps matches TRBD2 (6 bases). Deletions cut 0 bases from V and 3 bases from J, with 13 bases between. Germline-derived CDR1 and CDR2 are SGHRS and YFSETQ. The CDR3 contains 15 residues. Here the CDR3 reads CASSLAGGVGYEQYF. The CDR3 DNA follows: TGCGCCAGCAGCTTGGCCGGAGGGGTAGGCTACGAGCAGTACTTC.

CDR3 sequence (DNA): TGTGCCATCGGACAGTTATACACTGAAGCTTTCTTT. Translated: CAIGQLYTEAFF. This rearrangement joins TRBV10-3 to TRBJ1-1; D perhaps matches TRBD1 (6 bases). This CDR3 has 12 amino acids. Trimming removed 8 bases at V and 3 bases at J, with 10 bases between. The germline gives CDR1 ENHRY, CDR2 SYGVKD.

The CDR3 DNA sequence: TGTGCCAGCGGTCCAGGGTCTCCGAACACCGGGGAGCTGTTTTTT. Amino acid sequence: CASGPGSPNTGELFF. The chain has TRBV6-1 and TRBJ2-2, with TRBD1 as a possible D gene (5 bases). This CDR3 contains 15 residues. V lost 8 bases, J lost 0 bases, and 13 bases lay in between. The germline CDR1 and CDR2 sequences are MNHNS and SASEGT.

This clone was observed once. The rearrangement joins TRBV7-9 to TRBJ1-4; 8 bases agree with TRBD1. The CDR3 extends over 15 amino acids. The V gene's germline CDR1 is SEHNR and CDR2 FQNEAQ (reference sequence). V gave up 1 base and J gave up 6 bases; unmatched junction bases: 4. CDR3 in amino acids: CASSLVVTGDEKLFF. CDR3 in DNA: TGTGCCAGCAGCTTAGTAGTGACAGGGGATGAAAAACTGTTTTTT.

The chain recombines TRBV29-1 with TRBJ1-2; D perhaps matches TRBD1 (6 bases). Germline V lookup: CDR1 SQVTM, CDR2 ANQGSEA. V was trimmed by 6 bases and J by 2 bases, leaving 25 bases between them. The CDR3 has 17 amino acids. CDR3 nucleotides: TGCAGCGTCCGAAACGGTTCGCCCGGGGGCGCGAACTATGGCTACACCTTC. It yields the protein CSVRNGSPGGANYGYTF.

Turning to this clone: A much larger clone lies one base from this, so it may be a read error. The same CDR3 can be traced to other DNA sequences in this sample. V usage is TRBV4-1 and J usage is TRBJ2-7; 8 nucleotides line up with TRBD2. The CDR3 is made up of 14 amino acids. Trimming at V came to 0 bases and at J to 5 bases, leaving 3 bases not matched to a gene. The germline V gene encodes CDR1 MGHRA and CDR2 YSYEKL. The DNA of the CDR3 is TGCGCCAGCAGCCAAGAACAGCGGGAGCACGAGCAGTACTTC. The encoded protein is CASSQEQREHEQYF.

The V gene is TRBV19, the J gene TRBJ2-2, with TRBD2 matching 10 bases. The germline gives CDR1 LNHDA, CDR2 SQIVND (reference sequence). The CDR3 is 15 amino acids. After removal of 6 bases from V and 4 bases from J, the junction contained 5 bases not matched to a gene. CDR3 nucleotides: TGTGCCAGTAGCGGAGGACTAGCGGCCACCGGGGAGCTGTTTTTT. Protein product: CASSGGLAATGELFF.

In the case of this clone: The sample contains more than one DNA sequence encoding this CDR3. The genes are TRBV6-1 and TRBJ1-2; TRBD1 matches at 10 bases. V shed 1 base and J 4 bases; nucleotides not matched to a gene: 0. The CDR3 sequence is 14 residues long. Germline loops: CDR1 MNHNS, CDR2 SASEGT. The CDR3 sequence: CASSEGDRGYGYTF. The CDR3 DNA follows: TGTGCCAGCAGTGAAGGGGACAGGGGCTATGGCTACACCTTC.

Remarks on this clone: Additional DNA sequences in this sample encode the identical CDR3. This sequence joins TRBV10-3 and TRBJ2-5, with D perhaps matching TRBD1 or TRBD2 (5 bases each). CDR3 length: 13 amino acids. Germline lookup yields CDR1 ENHRY and CDR2 SYGVKD. V was trimmed by 6 bases and J by 2 bases, leaving 10 bases between them. The CDR3 reads CAISGTEQETQYF. The CDR3 DNA reads TGTGCCATCAGCGGGACGGAGCAAGAGACCCAGTACTTC.

The chain has TRBV25-1 and TRBJ2-1; TRBD1 matches at 7 bases. CDR1 and CDR2 (germline): MGHDK, SYGVNS. The J segment lost 15 bases and the V segment lost 11 bases, leaving 13 bases of the junction unmatched. This CDR3 spans 11 amino acids. The CDR3 nucleotides read TGTGCCGGGGTGGATAGGGACAGACCGTTCTTC. Translating gives CAGVDRDRPFF.

The chain is built from TRBV15 and TRBJ1-6; D gene uncertain. There are 15 residues in the CDR3. Looked up from germline, CDR1 is LNHNV and CDR2 is YYDKDF (reference sequence). V lost 0 bases and J lost 8, with 11 bases in between. CDR3: CATSRDGRADSPLHF. CDR3 nucleotides: TGTGCCACCAGCAGAGATGGGAGGGCCGATTCACCCCTCCACTTT.

The V gene is TRBV19, the J gene TRBJ2-7; the D is unclear. The germline CDR1 and CDR2 sequences are LNHDA and SQIVND (reference sequence). The CDR3 is made up of 11 amino acids. Between the trimmed V and J ends, which lost 5 bases and 3 bases, there was a span of 5 bases. CDR3 nucleotides: TGTGCCAGTAGTTCAGACTACGAGCAGTACTTC. Amino acids: CASSSDYEQYF.

Comment on this clone: The sample holds other DNA sequences that translate to the same CDR3. CDR3 region: CASSPSGDSYNEQFF. CDR3 coding DNA: TGTGCCAGCTCACCAAGCGGGGACTCCTACAATGAGCAGTTCTTC. The J gene is TRBJ2-1, the V gene TRBV18, with 7 positions matching TRBD2. This CDR3 has 15 residues. The germline CDR1 and CDR2 sequences are KGHSH and LQKENI. Losses at the gene ends were 2 bases for V and 0 bases for J; bases not matched to a gene: 1.